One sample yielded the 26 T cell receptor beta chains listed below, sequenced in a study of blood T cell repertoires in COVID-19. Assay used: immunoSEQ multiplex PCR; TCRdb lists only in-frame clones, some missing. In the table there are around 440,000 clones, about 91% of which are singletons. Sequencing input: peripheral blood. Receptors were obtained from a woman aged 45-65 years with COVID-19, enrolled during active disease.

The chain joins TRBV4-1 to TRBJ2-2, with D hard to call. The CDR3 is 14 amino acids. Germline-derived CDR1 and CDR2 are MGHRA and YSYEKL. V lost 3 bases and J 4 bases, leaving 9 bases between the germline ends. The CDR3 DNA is TGCGCCAGCAGCCACGGGTTGGGCACCGGGGAGCTGTTTTTT. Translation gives CASSHGLGTGELFF.

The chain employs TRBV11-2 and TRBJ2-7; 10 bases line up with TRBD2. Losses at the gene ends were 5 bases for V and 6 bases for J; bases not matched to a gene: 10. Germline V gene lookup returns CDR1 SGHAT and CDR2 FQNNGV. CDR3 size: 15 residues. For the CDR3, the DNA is TGTGCCAGCAGCCCGACCGGGACTAGCGTCTCCGAGCAGTACTTC. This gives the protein CASSPTGTSVSEQYF.

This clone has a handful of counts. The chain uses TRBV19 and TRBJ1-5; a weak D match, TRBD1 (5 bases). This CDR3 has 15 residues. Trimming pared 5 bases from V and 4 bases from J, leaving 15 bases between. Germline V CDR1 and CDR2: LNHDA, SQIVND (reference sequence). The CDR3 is CASSLLQGGNQPQHF. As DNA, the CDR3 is TGTGCCAGTAGTCTCCTCCAGGGAGGGAATCAGCCCCAGCATTTT.

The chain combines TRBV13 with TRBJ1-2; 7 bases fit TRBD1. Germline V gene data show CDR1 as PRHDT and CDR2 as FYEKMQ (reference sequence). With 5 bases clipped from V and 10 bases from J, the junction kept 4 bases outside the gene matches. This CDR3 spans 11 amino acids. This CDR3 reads CASSPGGAYTF. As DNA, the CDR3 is TGTGCCAGCAGCCCAGGGGGAGCCTACACCTTC.

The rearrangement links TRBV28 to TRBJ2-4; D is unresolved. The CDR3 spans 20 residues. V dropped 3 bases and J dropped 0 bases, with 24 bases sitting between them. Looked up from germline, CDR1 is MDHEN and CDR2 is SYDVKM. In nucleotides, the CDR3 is TGTGCCAGCAGTTTCCTTTACGGAGAGGCCGCCTTACTAGCCAAAAACATTCAGTACTTC. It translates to CASSFLYGEAALLAKNIQYF.

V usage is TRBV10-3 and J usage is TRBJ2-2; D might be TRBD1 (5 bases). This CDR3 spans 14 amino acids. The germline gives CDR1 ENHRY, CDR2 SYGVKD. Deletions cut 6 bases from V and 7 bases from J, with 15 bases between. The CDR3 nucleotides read TGTGCCATCAGACAGGTGCTCGGCGGCGGGGAGCTGTTTTTT. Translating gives CAIRQVLGGGELFF.

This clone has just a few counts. CDR3 sequence reads: CATSETANTEAFF. The CDR3, as DNA: TGTGCCACCAGTGAGACAGCGAACACTGAAGCTTTCTTT. The chain uses TRBV24-1 and TRBJ1-1, with D possibly TRBD1 on 5 matching bases. Germline CDR1 reads KGHDR; CDR2 reads SFDVKD. The CDR3 contains 13 residues. The germline V and J ends were trimmed by 4 bases and 1 base, with 6 bases remaining between them.

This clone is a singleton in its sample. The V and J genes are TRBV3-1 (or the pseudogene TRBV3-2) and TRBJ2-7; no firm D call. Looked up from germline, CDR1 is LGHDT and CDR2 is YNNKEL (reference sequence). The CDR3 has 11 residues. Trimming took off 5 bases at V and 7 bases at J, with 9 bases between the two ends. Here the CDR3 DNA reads TGTGCCAGCAGCTCCCGAGCAGAGCAGTACTTC. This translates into CASSSRAEQYF.

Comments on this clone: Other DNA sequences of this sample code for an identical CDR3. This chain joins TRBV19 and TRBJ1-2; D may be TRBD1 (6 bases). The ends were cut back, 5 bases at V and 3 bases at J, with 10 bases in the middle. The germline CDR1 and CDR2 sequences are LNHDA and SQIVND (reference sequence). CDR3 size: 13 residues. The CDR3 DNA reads TGTGCCAGTAGTCCCAGGGGTGACTATGGCTACACCTTC. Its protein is CASSPRGDYGYTF.

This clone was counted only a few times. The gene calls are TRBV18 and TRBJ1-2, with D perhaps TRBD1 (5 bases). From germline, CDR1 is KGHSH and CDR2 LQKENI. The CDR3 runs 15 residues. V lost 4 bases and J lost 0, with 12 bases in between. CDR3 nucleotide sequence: TGTGCCAGCTCACACTCTTCGACAGCTAACTATGGCTACACCTTC. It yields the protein CASSHSSTANYGYTF.

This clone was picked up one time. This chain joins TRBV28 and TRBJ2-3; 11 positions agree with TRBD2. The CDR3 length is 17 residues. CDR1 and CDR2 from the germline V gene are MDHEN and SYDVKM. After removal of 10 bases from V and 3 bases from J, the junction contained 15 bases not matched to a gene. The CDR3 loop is CATTGEGSGGVTDTQYF. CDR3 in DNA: TGTGCCACCACGGGAGAGGGTAGCGGGGGGGTGACAGATACGCAGTATTTT.

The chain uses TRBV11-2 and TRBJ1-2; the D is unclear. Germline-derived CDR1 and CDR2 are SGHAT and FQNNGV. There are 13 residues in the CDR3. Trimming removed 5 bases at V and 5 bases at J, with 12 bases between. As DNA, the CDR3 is TGTGCCAGCAGCAATAACGGGATTTATGGCTACACCTTC. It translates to CASSNNGIYGYTF. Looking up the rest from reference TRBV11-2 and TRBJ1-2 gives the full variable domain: EAGVAQSPRYKIIEKRQSVAFWCNPISGHATLYWYQQILGQGPKLLIQFQNNGVVDDSQLPKDRFSAERLKGVDSTLKIQPAKLEDSAVYLCASSNNGIYGYTFGSGTRLTVV.

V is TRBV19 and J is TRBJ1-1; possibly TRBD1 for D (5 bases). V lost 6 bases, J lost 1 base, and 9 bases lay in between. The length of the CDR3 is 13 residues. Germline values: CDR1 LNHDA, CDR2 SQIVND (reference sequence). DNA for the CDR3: TGTGCCAGTAGGGCGGGGACGAACACTGAAGCTTTCTTT. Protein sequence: CASRAGTNTEAFF.

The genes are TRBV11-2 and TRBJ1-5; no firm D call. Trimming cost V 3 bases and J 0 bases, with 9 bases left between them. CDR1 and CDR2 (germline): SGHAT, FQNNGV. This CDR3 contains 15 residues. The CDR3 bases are TGTGCCAGCAGCTTTCGACGGGGTAGCAATCAGCCCCAGCATTTT. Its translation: CASSFRRGSNQPQHF.

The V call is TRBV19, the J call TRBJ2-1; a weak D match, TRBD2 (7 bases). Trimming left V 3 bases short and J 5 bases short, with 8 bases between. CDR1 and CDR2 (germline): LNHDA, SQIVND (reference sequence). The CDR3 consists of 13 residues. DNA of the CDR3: TGTGCCAGTAGTATGGGGGGGCACAATGAGCAGTTCTTC. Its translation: CASSMGGHNEQFF.

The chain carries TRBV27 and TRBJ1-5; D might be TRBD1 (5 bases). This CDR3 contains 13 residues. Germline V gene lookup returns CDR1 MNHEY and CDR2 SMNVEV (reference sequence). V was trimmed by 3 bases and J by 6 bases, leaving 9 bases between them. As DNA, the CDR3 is TGTGCCAGCAGTTTGGGGGGGACTCAGCCCCAGCATTTT. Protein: CASSLGGTQPQHF.

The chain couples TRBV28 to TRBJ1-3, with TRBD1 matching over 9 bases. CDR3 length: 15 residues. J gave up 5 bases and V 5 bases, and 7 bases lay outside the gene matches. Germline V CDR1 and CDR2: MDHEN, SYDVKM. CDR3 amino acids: CASSAPGQGRNTIYF. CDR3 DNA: TGTGCCAGCAGTGCCCCGGGACAGGGAAGAAACACCATATATTTT. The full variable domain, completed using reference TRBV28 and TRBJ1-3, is DVKVTQSSRYLVKRTGEKVFLECVQDMDHENMFWYRQDPGLGLRLIYFSYDVKMKEKGDIPEGYSVSREKKERFSLILESASTNQTSMYLCASSAPGQGRNTIYFGEGSWLTVV.

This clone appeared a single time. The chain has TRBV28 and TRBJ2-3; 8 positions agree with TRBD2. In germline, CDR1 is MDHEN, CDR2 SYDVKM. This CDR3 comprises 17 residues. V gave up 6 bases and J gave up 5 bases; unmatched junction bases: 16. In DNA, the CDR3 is TGTGCCAGCAGCCCCTTTCGCCTCGGGGGGGCAAAAGATACGCAGTATTTT. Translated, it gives CASSPFRLGGAKDTQYF. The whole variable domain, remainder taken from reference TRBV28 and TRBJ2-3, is DVKVTQSSRYLVKRTGEKVFLECVQDMDHENMFWYRQDPGLGLRLIYFSYDVKMKEKGDIPEGYSVSREKKERFSLILESASTNQTSMYLCASSPFRLGGAKDTQYFGPGTRLTVL.

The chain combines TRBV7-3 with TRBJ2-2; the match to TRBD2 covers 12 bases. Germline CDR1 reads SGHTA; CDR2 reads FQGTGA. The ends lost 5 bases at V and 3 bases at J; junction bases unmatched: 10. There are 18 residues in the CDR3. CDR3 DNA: TGTGCCAGCAGCCCCCGGGGTCTAGCGGGGGGGTACACCGGGGAGCTGTTTTTT. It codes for CASSPRGLAGGYTGELFF.

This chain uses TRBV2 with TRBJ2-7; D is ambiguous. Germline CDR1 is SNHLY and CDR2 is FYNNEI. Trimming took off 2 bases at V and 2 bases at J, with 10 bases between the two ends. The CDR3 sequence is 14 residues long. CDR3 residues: CASSEHGTAYEQYF. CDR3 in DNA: TGTGCCAGCAGTGAACATGGCACAGCCTACGAGCAGTACTTC.

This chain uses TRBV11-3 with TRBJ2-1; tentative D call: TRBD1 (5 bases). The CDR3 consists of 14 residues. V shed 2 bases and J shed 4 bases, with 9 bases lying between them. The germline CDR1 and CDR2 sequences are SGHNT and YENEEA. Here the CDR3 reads CASSLTGIYNEQFF. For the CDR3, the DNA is TGTGCCAGCAGCTTAACAGGAATTTACAATGAGCAGTTCTTC.

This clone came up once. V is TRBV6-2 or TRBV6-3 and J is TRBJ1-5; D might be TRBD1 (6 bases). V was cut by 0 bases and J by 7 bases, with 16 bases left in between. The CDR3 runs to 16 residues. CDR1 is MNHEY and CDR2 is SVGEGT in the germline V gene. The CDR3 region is CASSYSLDRLYQPQHF. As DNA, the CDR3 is TGTGCCAGCAGTTACTCGTTAGACAGGTTGTACCAGCCCCAGCATTTT.

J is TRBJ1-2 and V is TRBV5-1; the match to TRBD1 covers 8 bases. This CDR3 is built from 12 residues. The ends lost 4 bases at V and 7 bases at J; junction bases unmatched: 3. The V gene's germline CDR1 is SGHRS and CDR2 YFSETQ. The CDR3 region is CASSTTGVGYTF. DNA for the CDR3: TGCGCCAGCAGCACGACAGGGGTTGGCTACACCTTC.

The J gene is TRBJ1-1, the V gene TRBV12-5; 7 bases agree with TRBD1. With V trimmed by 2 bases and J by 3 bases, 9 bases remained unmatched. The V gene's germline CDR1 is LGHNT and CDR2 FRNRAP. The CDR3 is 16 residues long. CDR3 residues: CASGLPPGQRYTEAFF. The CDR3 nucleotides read TGTGCTAGTGGTTTGCCCCCGGGACAGCGGTACACTGAAGCTTTCTTT.

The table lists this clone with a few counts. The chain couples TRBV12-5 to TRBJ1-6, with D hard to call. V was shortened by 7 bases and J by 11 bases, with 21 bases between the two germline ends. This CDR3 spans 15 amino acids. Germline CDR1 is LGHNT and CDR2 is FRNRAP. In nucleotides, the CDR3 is TGTGCTAGTGCCGGCCCCCCGGGTGTACTTACACCCCTCCACTTT. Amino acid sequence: CASAGPPGVLTPLHF.

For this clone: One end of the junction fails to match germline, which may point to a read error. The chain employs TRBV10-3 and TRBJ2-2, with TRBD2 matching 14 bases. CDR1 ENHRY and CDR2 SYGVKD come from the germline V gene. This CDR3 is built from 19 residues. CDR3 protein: CVISLGLAGGRGVTGELFF. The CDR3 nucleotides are TGTGTCATCAGCCTTGGACTAGCGGGGGGCCGTGGAGTCACCGGGGAGCTGTTTTTT.